This entry concerns a single T cell receptor (beta chain). The target antigen is unknown. The primer mix had 60 Vbeta and 13 Jbeta primers. Method: immunoSEQ multiplex PCR; TCRdb's copy keeps in-frame clones and lacks some. The sample includes tens of thousands of clones, about 80% of them seen just once. This sample is part of a study of cytomegalovirus exposure and HLA in healthy donors. Study conclusions and caveats: Reports described diagnosis of cytomegalovirus status by the classifier as highly specific and sensitive. Sequencing depth roughly uniform across donors was assumed in presence/absence analyses. A cluster of highly shared sequence variants was likely a sequencing artifact.

Nominally healthy donors provided the samples, though records likely missed some immune exposures. Sequencing was performed on PBMCs. This TCR was sampled from a middle-aged man in good health and CMV-seronegative.

CDR3 sequence: CASTGRDYSYEQYF. CDR3 nucleotide sequence: TGTGCCAGCACAGGCCGGGACTATTCCTACGAGCAGTACTTC. The chain recombines TRBV6-5 with TRBJ2-7; 7 bases align to TRBD2. The V gene's germline CDR1 is MNHEY and CDR2 SVGAGI. The length of the CDR3 is 14 residues. The V and J ends lost 7 bases and 1 base, in that order; junction bases with no gene match: 7.